These 10 T cell receptor beta chains originate from one sample sequenced in a study of cytomegalovirus exposure and HLA in healthy donors. PCR employed 60 Vbeta and 13 Jbeta primers. Here immunoSEQ multiplex PCR was the method, and the copy in TCRdb shows in-frame clones only, minus some. The sample comprises 150,000 to 250,000 clones, 79% of which are singletons, and more than 1.5% rests with the top ten. Specimen: PBMCs. These receptors originate from a girl aged 10-17 years in good health and CMV-seropositive.

The V and J genes are TRBV6-1 and TRBJ2-3; TRBD1 might be the D (6 bases). Germline CDR1 is MNHNS and CDR2 is SASEGT. This CDR3 spans 14 amino acids. V gave up 3 bases and J gave up 1 base, with 8 bases separating them. The CDR3 loop reads CASSDRQGTDTQYF. The CDR3, as DNA: TGTGCCAGCAGTGACCGACAGGGCACAGATACGCAGTATTTT.

This clone has only a few counts. V is TRBV6-5 and J is TRBJ1-6; 11 bases line up with TRBD1. Losses at the gene ends were 5 bases for V and 13 bases for J; bases not matched to a gene: 10. The CDR3 contains 15 residues. The germline CDR1 and CDR2 sequences are MNHEY and SVGAGI. DNA for the CDR3: TGTGCCAGCAGTACCAGAGGGACAGGGGGTGTCCCCCTCCACTTT. Translating gives CASSTRGTGGVPLHF.

The V call is TRBV6-5, the J call TRBJ2-1; 11 nucleotides match TRBD2. CDR1 is MNHEY, CDR2 SVGAGI, per germline. The CDR3 runs 15 residues. The ends lost 6 bases at V and 12 bases at J; junction bases unmatched: 13. The CDR3 loop is CASRPGLADIGGQFF. The CDR3 nucleotides are TGTGCCAGCAGGCCGGGACTAGCGGACATCGGCGGGCAGTTCTTC.

The V and J genes are TRBV7-2 and TRBJ2-7, with 10 bases that match TRBD1. V lost 6 bases, J lost 7 bases, and 9 bases stayed unmatched. From germline, CDR1 is SGHTA and CDR2 FQGNSA. There are 14 residues in the CDR3. This CDR3 is CASSPGTGEWEQYF. DNA for the CDR3: TGTGCCAGCAGTCCCGGGACAGGGGAGTGGGAGCAGTACTTC.

This chain uses TRBV4-3 with TRBJ1-6; D is unresolved. CDR1 and CDR2 (germline): LGHNA, YSLEER. The CDR3 is 17 amino acids. V lost 1 base to trimming and J lost 3 bases, with 13 bases between them. The CDR3 DNA reads TGCGCCAGCAGCCAAGGGGTGGCAGGTCACTATAATTCACCCCTCCACTTT. This encodes CASSQGVAGHYNSPLHF.

The chain links TRBV6-1 to TRBJ2-3; D ambiguous. The CDR3 contains 16 residues. CDR1 is MNHNS, CDR2 SASEGT, per germline. Deletions cut 3 bases from V and 0 bases from J, with 13 bases between. This CDR3 reads CASSDHQIPSTDTQYF. DNA of the CDR3: TGTGCCAGCAGTGACCACCAGATACCTAGCACAGATACGCAGTATTTT.

Remarks on this clone: Relative to the germline gene, one junction end is altered; a read error may explain this. Additional DNA sequences in this sample encode the identical CDR3. V is TRBV5-4 and J is TRBJ1-6; D remains unclear. Germline assignment: CDR1 SGHNT and CDR2 YYREEE (reference sequence). The CDR3 is 13 residues long. The CDR3 coding sequence is TGTGCCAGCAGCTTTAGCGATAATTCACCCCTTCACTTT. Amino acids: CASSFSDNSPLHF.

The gene calls are TRBV6-1 and TRBJ2-7; 8 bases map to TRBD1. CDR3 size: 13 residues. The germline V gene has CDR1 MNHNS and CDR2 SASEGT. J lost 5 bases, V lost 11 bases, and 11 bases had no gene match. CDR3 sequence (DNA): TGTGCCTACGATGCTCAGGGGGCGCACGAGCAGTACTTC. Residues: CAYDAQGAHEQYF.

The chain has TRBV6-1 and TRBJ1-1; a weak D match, TRBD1 (6 bases). From germline, CDR1 is MNHNS and CDR2 SASEGT. The CDR3 contains 13 residues. Trimming stripped 2 bases from V and 11 bases from J, with 15 bases between. The CDR3 region has the DNA TGTGCCAGCAGTGAAAGGACAGCCCAAGAGGCTTTCTTT. Translated, it gives CASSERTAQEAFF.

V is TRBV5-5 and J is TRBJ1-2, with 7 bases identical to TRBD1. CDR3 size: 14 residues. CDR1 and CDR2 (germline): SGHKS, YYEKEE (reference sequence). After removal of 0 bases from V and 8 bases from J, the junction contained 7 bases not matched to a gene. CDR3 protein: CASSLVHRGLGYTF. The CDR3 bases are TGTGCCAGCAGCTTGGTTCACAGGGGTTTAGGCTACACCTTC. Together with reference TRBV5-5 and TRBJ1-2, the CDR3 gives the full variable domain: DAGVTQSPTHLIKTRGQQVTLRCSPISGHKSVSWYQQVLGQGPQFIFQYYEKEERGRGNFPDRFSARQFPNYSSELNVNALLLGDSALYLCASSLVHRGLGYTFGSGTRLTVV.